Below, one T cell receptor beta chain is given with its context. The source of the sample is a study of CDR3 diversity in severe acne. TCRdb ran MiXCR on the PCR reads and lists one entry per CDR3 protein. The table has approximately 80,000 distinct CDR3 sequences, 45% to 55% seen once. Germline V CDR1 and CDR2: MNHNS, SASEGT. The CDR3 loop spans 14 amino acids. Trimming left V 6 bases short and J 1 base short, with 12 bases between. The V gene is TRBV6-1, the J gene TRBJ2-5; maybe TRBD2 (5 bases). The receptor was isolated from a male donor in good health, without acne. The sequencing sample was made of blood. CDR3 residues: CASRNYRGQETQYF. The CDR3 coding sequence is TGTGCCAGCAGGAACTATCGGGGCCAAGAGACCCAGTACTTC.